This section outlines one T cell receptor (beta chain) sequence together with its context. These data are taken from a study of blood T cell repertoires in COVID-19. The wider study: The United States, Italy and Spain were the sources of the acute and convalescent COVID-19 samples.

TCRdb's table, derived via immunoSEQ multiplex PCR, lists solely in-frame clones and lacks some. Of some 260,000 clones listed, around nine tenths are singletons. CDR1 and CDR2 (germline): LGHDT, YNNKEL (reference sequence). The trim removed 1 base at V and 0 bases at J, leaving 7 bases unmatched. The CDR3 has 17 amino acids. The J gene is TRBJ2-3, the V gene TRBV3-1 (or the pseudogene TRBV3-2); 7 bases match TRBD2. The sequenced material came from peripheral blood. This sequence originates from a woman in her thirties or forties who had recovered from COVID-19. The CDR3 loop reads CASSQGPPGGSTDTQYF. CDR3 coding DNA: TGTGCCAGCAGCCAAGGTCCCCCGGGAGGAAGCACAGATACGCAGTATTTT.